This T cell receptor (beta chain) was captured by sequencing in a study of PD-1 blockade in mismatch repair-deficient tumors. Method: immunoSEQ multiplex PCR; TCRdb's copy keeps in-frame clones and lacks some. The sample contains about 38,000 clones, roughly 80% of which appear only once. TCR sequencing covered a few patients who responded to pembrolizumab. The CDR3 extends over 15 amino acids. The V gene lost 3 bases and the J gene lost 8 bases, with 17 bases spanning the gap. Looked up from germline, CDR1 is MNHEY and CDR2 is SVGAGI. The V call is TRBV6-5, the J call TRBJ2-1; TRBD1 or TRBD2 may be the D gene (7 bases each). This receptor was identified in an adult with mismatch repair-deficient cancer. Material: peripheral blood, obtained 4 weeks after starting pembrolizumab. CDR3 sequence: CASSYRAGGADEQFF. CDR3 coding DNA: TGTGCCAGCAGTTATCGGGCAGGGGGGGCCGATGAGCAGTTCTTC.